The clone carrying this T cell receptor beta chain has only one observation. Germline V CDR1 and CDR2: MNHEY, SVGEGT. The V gene end was trimmed by 5 bases and the J gene end by 6 bases; junction bases not matched to a gene: 9. CDR3 length equals 14 residues. The CD8+ and CD4+ T cells were negatively isolated, with the TEMRA cells enriched by FACS. This entry comes from a study of CD8 T cells in Susac syndrome. With random hexamers, reverse transcription was performed on about 0.5 to 1 ug of RNA. TCRdb used MiXCR to reprocess the immunoSEQ multiplex PCR reads, holding one entry per CDR3 protein. Counted here are roughly 400,000 distinct CDR3 sequences, roughly 85% occurring once; the ten biggest clones make up 0.09% to 0.15%.

Material: CD8+ T cells from PBMCs. The clonotype originates from a human donor with multiple sclerosis. The V gene is TRBV6-2 or TRBV6-3, the J gene TRBJ2-7; 8 bases align to TRBD2. The CDR3 here is CASSPRAGGSEQYF. In DNA form, the CDR3 reads TGTGCCAGCAGTCCCAGGGCGGGGGGCTCCGAGCAGTACTTC.